This record concerns one T cell receptor beta chain sequence. The antigen is undetermined. The sample originates from a study of OX40 agonist ivuxolimab in advanced cancers. Overall study context: Patients were given ivuxolimab, an antibody that agonizes OX40 (CD134).

Study-wide results and caveats: Partly responding patients at 0.1-3.0 mg/kg showed some of the smallest clonal expansion. Averaged across samples, CD8+ T cells carried more expanded clones than CD4+ did.

CDR3 length: 15 residues. The germline CDR1 and CDR2 sequences are GTSNPN and SVGIG (reference sequence). Between the trimmed V and J ends, which lost 2 bases and 6 bases, there was a span of 14 bases. TCRdb's copy holds only in-frame clones and misses some; the assay was immunoSEQ multiplex PCR. Here the sample spans 60,000 to 75,000 clones, 88% being singletons. With autoimmune disease history or systemic immunosuppression, patients were excluded. The source material was CD4+ or CD8+ T cells sorted from blood, sampled in a trial of the OX40 agonist ivuxolimab. This TCR derives from an adult with an advanced solid tumor such as melanoma, head and neck, liver or kidney cancer. The gene calls are TRBV30 and TRBJ1-6, with a possible D match to TRBD1 (6 bases). The DNA of the CDR3 is TGTGCCTGGAGTTCCGGTGGACAGTTTAATTCACCCCTCCACTTT. It encodes CAWSSGGQFNSPLHF. Combining the CDR3 with reference TRBV30 and TRBJ1-6 gives the whole variable domain SQTIHQWPATLVQPVGSPLSLECTVEGTSNPNLYWYRQAAGRGLQLLFYSVGIGQISSEVPQNLSASRPQDRQFILSSKKLLLSDSGFYLCAWSSGGQFNSPLHFGNGTRLTVT.